One sample yielded the 5 T cell receptor beta chains listed below, sequenced in a study of PD-L1 blockade in urothelial cancer. TCRdb's table, derived via immunoSEQ multiplex PCR, lists solely in-frame clones and lacks some. The profile shows 98,000 or so clones, around 89% of them singletons. Noted time point: pretreatment peripheral blood. The material was PBMCs, obtained around atezolizumab (anti-PD-L1) treatment. The receptors shown here come from a man aged 60-69 years with urothelial cancer.

This chain connects TRBV6-1 to TRBJ1-2, with 7 bases lining up with TRBD1. Germline V gene data show CDR1 as MNHNS and CDR2 as SASEGT. The V segment lost 2 bases and the J segment 4 bases; nucleotides outside the gene matches: 10. The CDR3 covers 16 residues. CDR3: CASSELGTDAIYGYTF. The DNA of the CDR3 is TGTGCCAGCAGTGAATTGGGGACAGACGCAATCTATGGCTACACCTTC.

J is TRBJ1-2 and V is TRBV4-1, with 10 bases identical to TRBD1. From germline, CDR1 is MGHRA and CDR2 YSYEKL. The CDR3 sequence is 13 residues long. Unmatched junction bases numbered 7, after V lost 4 bases and J lost 11 bases. The DNA for the CDR3 is TGCGCCAGCAGCCTGGGGAGGACAGGGGGTTACACCTTC. Translation: CASSLGRTGGYTF.

This sequence joins TRBV9 and TRBJ2-1; D is possibly TRBD2 (6 bases). V lost 2 bases to trimming and J lost 6 bases, with 21 bases between them. Germline V gives CDR1 SGDLS, CDR2 YYNGEE. This CDR3 has 17 amino acids. CDR3 nucleotides: TGTGCCAGCAGCGTCGACGGGAGCCCCCTCATTGGCAATGAGCAGTTCTTC. It encodes CASSVDGSPLIGNEQFF.

V usage is TRBV27 and J usage is TRBJ2-2; 9 bases line up with TRBD1. The J segment lost 4 bases and the V segment lost 5 bases, leaving 8 bases of the junction unmatched. CDR1 is MNHEY and CDR2 is SMNVEV in the germline V gene (reference sequence). The CDR3 consists of 16 residues. CDR3 in DNA: TGTGCCAGCAGTCCAGACAGGGGGTGGAGCACCGGGGAGCTGTTTTTT. Translated, it gives CASSPDRGWSTGELFF.

The table lists this clone with a count of one. The chain carries TRBV19 and TRBJ2-3; 7 nucleotides line up with TRBD2. The CDR3 has 17 amino acids. CDR1 LNHDA and CDR2 SQIVND come from the germline V gene (reference sequence). V shed 3 bases and J 6 bases; nucleotides not matched to a gene: 15. As DNA, the CDR3 is TGTGCCAGTAGTATTAGAGTAGCGGGCGGGAGTTCGGATACGCAGTATTTT. Translated: CASSIRVAGGSSDTQYF.